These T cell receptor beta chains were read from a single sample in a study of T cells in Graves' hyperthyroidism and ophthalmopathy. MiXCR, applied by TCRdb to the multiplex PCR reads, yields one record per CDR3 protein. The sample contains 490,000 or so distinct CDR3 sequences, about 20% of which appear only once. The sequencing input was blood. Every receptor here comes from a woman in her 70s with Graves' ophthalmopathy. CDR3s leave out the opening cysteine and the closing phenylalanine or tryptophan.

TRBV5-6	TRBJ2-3	ASSWSLQGLSPDTQY
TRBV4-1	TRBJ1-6	ASSQGTVDSPLH
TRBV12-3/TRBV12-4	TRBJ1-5	ASSLASSQGTVSNQPQH
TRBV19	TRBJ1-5	ASSIVVGNQPQH
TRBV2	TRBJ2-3	ASSEGSGLAVRDTRY
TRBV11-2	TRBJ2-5	ASSFSQLETQY
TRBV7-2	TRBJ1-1	ASSLLQGPNTEAF
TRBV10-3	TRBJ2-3	AISGGLAGTDTQY
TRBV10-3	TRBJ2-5	AISSGTSGSETQY
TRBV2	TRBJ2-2	ASKLEQAGRELF
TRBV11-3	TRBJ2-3	ASSRGQPTDTQY
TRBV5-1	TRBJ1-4	ASSLTGMNEKLF
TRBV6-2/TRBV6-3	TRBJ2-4	ASSWDVAKNIQY
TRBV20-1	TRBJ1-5	SARPRGNRNQPQH
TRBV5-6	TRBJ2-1	ASSLGGGTNEQF
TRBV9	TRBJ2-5	ASSPLTSGETQY
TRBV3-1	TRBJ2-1	ASSLRQGRKVVNEQF
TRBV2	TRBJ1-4	ASKMETGVNEKLF
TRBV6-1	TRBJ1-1	ASSDHRQGGTEAF
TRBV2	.	ASSERDYTYNEQY
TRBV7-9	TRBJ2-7	ASTKGGSYEQY
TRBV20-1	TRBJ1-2	SARAIGGSYGYT
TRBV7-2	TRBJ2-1	ASGRTGYNEQF
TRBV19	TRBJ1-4	ATSGTGGGNEKLF
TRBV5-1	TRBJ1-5	ASSTGQGSGQPQH
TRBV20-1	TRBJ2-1	SATSRTSGYYNEQF
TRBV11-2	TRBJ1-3	ASSPPPGQNSGNTIY
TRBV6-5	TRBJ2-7	ASSYSGPGLAGDYEQY
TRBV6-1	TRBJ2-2	ASTSGRAGPGELF
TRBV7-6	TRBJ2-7	ASSLGGTVEQY
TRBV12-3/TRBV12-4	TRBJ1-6	ARKAGGSPLH
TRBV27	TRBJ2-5	ASSPLVGLGETQY
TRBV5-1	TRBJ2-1	ASRAGLGSYNEQF
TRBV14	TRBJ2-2	ASSPDLNGGGELF
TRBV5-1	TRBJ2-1	ASSLMRLGSNNEQF
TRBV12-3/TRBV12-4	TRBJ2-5	ASSLYSQETQY
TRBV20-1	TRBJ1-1	SARGGQRGEAF
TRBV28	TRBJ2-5	ASSLRLAGAETQY
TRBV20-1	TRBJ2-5	SARTETQY
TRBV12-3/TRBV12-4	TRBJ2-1	ASRMGPYNGQF
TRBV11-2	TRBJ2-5	ASSSWASGPKETQY
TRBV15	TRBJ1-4	ATSERQKRNEKLF
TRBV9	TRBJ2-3	ASSVERVPSTQY
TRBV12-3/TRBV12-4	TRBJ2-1	ASSYTGGRNNEQF
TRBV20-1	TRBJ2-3	SAREGAGADTQY
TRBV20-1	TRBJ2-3	SARRLASTDTQY
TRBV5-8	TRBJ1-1	ASSGTTGTEAF
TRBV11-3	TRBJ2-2	ASSLGLAFNTGELF
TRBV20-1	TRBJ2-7	SARDLSGSGYEQY
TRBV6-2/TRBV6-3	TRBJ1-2	AIDRGLGYGYT
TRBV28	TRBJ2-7	ASQAPGFTYEQY
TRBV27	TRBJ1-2	ASSPDRTTGYT